This TCR beta chain was captured in a study of OX40 agonist ivuxolimab in advanced cancers. Across the whole study: Earlier anti-PD-1, anti-PD-L1 or anti-CTLA-4 therapy was permitted; 40% had received some. Three patients, one with hepatocellular carcinoma and two with cutaneous melanoma, responded partially. Study conclusions and caveats: Among the nonresponders, some also had low normalized T-cell clonal expansion.

No patient had autoimmune disease or received systemic immunosuppression. Generated by immunoSEQ multiplex PCR, the TCRdb table keeps only in-frame clones and is missing some. Among approximately 70,000 clones listed, 94% were seen once. CDR1 and CDR2 from the germline V gene are SSHAT and FNYEAQ (reference sequence). The CDR3 extends over 13 amino acids. Trimming took 1 base from V and 5 from J, leaving 9 bases between them. The count of this clone is one. No antigen is known for it. This TCR was sampled from an adult with an advanced solid tumor such as melanoma, head and neck, liver or kidney cancer. This material consisted of CD4+ or CD8+ T cells sorted from blood, taken in a trial of the OX40 agonist ivuxolimab. The rearrangement links TRBV7-7 to TRBJ2-7, with D unclear. The CDR3 DNA reads TGTGCCAGCAGCTTAGTGGATGGGAACGAGCAGTACTTC. It encodes CASSLVDGNEQYF.